The rows below give T cell receptor beta chains drawn from one sample of a study of spatial heterogeneity in lung cancer. One entry per CDR3 protein, called by TCRdb with MiXCR from the 5' RACE reads. The table shows 20,000 to 25,000 distinct CDR3 sequences, with 9% to 10% occurring only once. The sequencing used PBMCs, collected at follow-up. All receptors come from a male donor with early-stage non-small cell lung cancer. Both conserved end residues are part of each CDR3. D genes are given only for firm matches. Only some rows state a clone size, as once, few, many or a class for expanded clones.

many	TRBV7-9	TRBD1	TRBJ2-7	TGTGCCAGCGAGGGGGCGGCCTACGAGCAGTACTTC	CASEGAAYEQYF
few	TRBV6-6	TRBD1	TRBJ2-3	TGTGCCAGCAGACAAACAGGGGGCGGCACAGATACGCAGTATTTT	CASRQTGGGTDTQYF
many	TRBV28	TRBD1	TRBJ1-2	TGTGCCAGCACCCTGGGACAGGGACCCTATGGCTACACCTTC	CASTLGQGPYGYTF
many	TRBV3-1	-	TRBJ2-7	TGTGCCAGCAGCCAAGATCACCAGACAAATTACGAGCAGTACTTC	CASSQDHQTNYEQYF
few	TRBV3-1	TRBD1	TRBJ2-4	TGTGCCAGCAGCCCTGACAGACAGGGAAAAAACATTCAGTACTTC	CASSPDRQGKNIQYF
many	TRBV29-1	TRBD2	TRBJ2-5	TGCAGCGTTGAGATAGCGGGCGGGGAGACCCAGTACTTC	CSVEIAGGETQYF
-	TRBV4-3	-	TRBJ2-1	TGCGCCAGCAGCCTATATAACAATGAGCAGTTCTTC	CASSLYNNEQFF
many	TRBV4-3	-	TRBJ2-3	TGCGCCAGCAGCCAAGATCGAGACAGGCCTTTCACAGATACGCAGTATTTT	CASSQDRDRPFTDTQYF
few	TRBV28	-	TRBJ2-7	TGTGCCAGCAGTCCCCCGAGAGGCTACGAGCAGTACTTC	CASSPPRGYEQYF
-	TRBV28	-	TRBJ2-4	TGTGCCAGTGGAGGGGCGGCCAAAAACATTCAGTACTTC	CASGGAAKNIQYF
many	TRBV6-2/TRBV6-3	-	TRBJ2-2	TGTGCCAGCAGTTGGGACCCCCGGAACACCGGGGAGCTGTTTTTT	CASSWDPRNTGELFF
many	TRBV28	-	TRBJ1-1	TGTGCCAGCAGTCAGGGCCGACAGTTCAACACTGAAGCTTTCTTT	CASSQGRQFNTEAFF
many	TRBV28	-	TRBJ2-3	TGTGCCAGCAGTACAATCGGCCGGGCCTCCACAGATACGCAGTATTTT	CASSTIGRASTDTQYF
many	TRBV6-1	-	TRBJ2-3	TGTGCCAGCAGTGAACTTTTCGGATCAGATACGCAGTATTTT	CASSELFGSDTQYF
-	TRBV7-2	-	TRBJ2-4	TGTGCCAGCAGCTACGGAAACATTCAGTACTTC	CASSYGNIQYF
medium-sized	TRBV5-1	TRBD2	TRBJ2-6	TGCGCCAGCAGCTTGGGACTAGCGGGGGCCCCTGGGGCCAACGTCCTGACTTTC	CASSLGLAGAPGANVLTF
-	TRBV28	-	TRBJ2-7	TGTGCCAGCAGTTTGTCAGGGAGCTCCTACGAGCAGTACTTC	CASSLSGSSYEQYF
medium-sized	TRBV7-9	-	TRBJ1-4	TGTGCCAGCAGCTCAGGACCTTCAACTAATGAAAAACTGTTTTTT	CASSSGPSTNEKLFF
-	TRBV7-2	-	TRBJ2-1	TGTGCCAGCAGCTTTCTGGGAGGGCAGTTCTTC	CASSFLGGQFF
-	TRBV4-1	-	TRBJ1-2	TGCGCCAGCAGCCAAGGGGTCTTTGGTGGGACCCTAGTCTATGGCTACACCTTC	CASSQGVFGGTLVYGYTF